This T cell receptor beta chain came from a study of T-cell memory formation after mild COVID-19. The wider study: The two donors had largely donor-specific TCR clusters.

Study-level results: Clonal second-wave expansions that peaked on day 37 had unconfirmed SARS-CoV-2 specificity. Pre-infection memory already had some responding clones, implying cross-reactive memory joined.

Per the germline V gene, CDR1 is SNHLY and CDR2 is FYNNEI. Trimming removed 5 bases from V and 1 base from J; junction bases left unmatched: 10. The CDR3 runs to 16 residues. cDNA libraries for TCR alpha and TCR beta, carrying sample barcodes and UMIs, came from 5'RACE with constant-segment primers. TCRdb processed the 5' RACE reads anew with MiXCR; each CDR3 protein has one entry. The profile covers 500,000 to 600,000 distinct CDR3 sequences, with approximately 19% appearing a single time and 12% taken by the ten largest. This clonotype was counted a few times. Its specificity is unknown. The receptor comes from an adult woman who had mild COVID-19 (a few samples of this study predate the infection). Cell type and time point are not known. This rearrangement joins TRBV2 to TRBJ1-1; 7 bases fit TRBD1. The sample taken for sequencing was PBMCs or a T cell subset sorted from them (not recorded which). CDR3 protein: CASSSIGQAENTEAFF. The CDR3, as DNA: TGTGCCAGCAGTTCAATTGGACAGGCGGAGAACACTGAAGCTTTCTTT.